This TCR beta chain is drawn from a study of cytomegalovirus exposure and HLA in healthy donors (dated by TCRdb to 2016 to 2017). Study-level background: An earlier analysis of some 550 of the donors reported approximately 270 Gb of sequence data and about 100 million unique TCR beta sequences from 190 million or so T cells. HLA typing included class I and class II loci at four-digit resolution. The number of typed donors differed by locus: roughly 629-640 for A, B, C, DRB1 and DQB1; some 500 for DQA1; 600 to 610 for DPA1; and roughly 490 for DPB1. Because of strong linkage in the cohort, four to six DR-DQ haplotypes were treated as single units for association and clustering. An earlier analysis of 587 of the donors applied high-throughput TCR beta sequencing to assess whether each TCR beta V gene segment acted as functional or pseudogenic. A later genetic analysis used genome-wide SNP genotypes for 398 of the 666 donors, treating that subset as a discovery cohort. The T cell repertoires of roughly 660 subjects were profiled by immunosequencing and related to cytomegalovirus serostatus. Rather than using new phenotypic data, the later analysis identified candidate immune exposures from TCR beta sequences and from how often those sequences occurred across donors. On average, roughly 240,000 unique TCR beta nucleotide sequences were sequenced per donor among 350 to 400 genotyped donors of the cohort, with 15% to 20% of those sequences being non-productive. Around 320 gigabases of sequencing data and 70 million to 85 million unique TCR sequences were included in an early release covering about 620 HLA-typed donors. A later analysis re-examined previously published TCR beta repertoires from hundreds of donors and added high-resolution HLA genotyping to investigate patterns of TCR occurrence. High-throughput TCR immunosequencing, statistical association of individual TCRs with disease status, and machine learning were combined to predict cytomegalovirus infection status. Alongside the repertoire data, information on donor age, sex, ethnicity and CMV serostatus was compiled. Of the roughly 400 genotyped donors, roughly 80% fell in the genetic ancestry cluster associated with self-reported Caucasian donors. Along with the approximately 700-subject first cohort, a separate validation cohort of over a hundred different subjects was used. The aim of the study was to test whether cataloging public T cell receptors could identify signatures of past pathogen exposure. All discovery cohort repertoires had been generated using a single sequencing platform.

Remarks on this clone: Its antigen is still unknown. One end of the junction varies from germline; a read error may be responsible.

Study-wide conclusions, independent of this receptor: According to a later analysis, most CMV-associated TCR beta chains appeared to be HLA-restricted, and the HLA associations seemed to be driven largely by CMV exposure. HLA typing was unavailable for some donors at each locus, so association tests used only the typed subset. Correlated functional status among segregating V segments might be attributable to linkage disequilibrium, but an unknown experimental factor could not be ruled out. A further reported finding was that TCR beta sequences accurately predicted the HLA-A and HLA-B alleles for most subjects in the first cohort. This cohort had only TCR beta chains sequenced, and the lack of alpha or paired-chain data limited which features could be detected. According to a later genetic analysis, donors in an Asian-associated ancestry cluster had fewer N-insertions in productive TCRs than the roughly 670-donor mean. Some IMGT-functional V segments, including TRBV6-2 and TRBV6-3, could not be distinguished by the 87-base-pair reads and were therefore excluded. V-gene and J-gene trimming of TCR beta chains was associated with a missense DCLRE1C variant in a later genetic analysis, and the association was replicated in an independent cohort. A later analysis found that TCR association rates varied across HLA loci, with DRB1 alleles showing the most associated TCRs and HLA-C alleles the fewest. An earlier analysis of several hundred of the donors showed that most TCR beta V segments appeared in productive rearrangements either about 87% or about 30% of the time, which broadly matched IMGT annotations. Presence/absence analyses assumed roughly uniform sequencing depth across donors, an assumption that may not hold. The earlier analysis of approximately 560 of the donors excluded some 16 rarely observed V segments, including chromosome 9 orphons, because counts were too low. In vitro tests confirmed that a few of the cytomegalovirus-associated TCR beta chains recognize cytomegalovirus antigens. Specific HLA alleles were associated with over 15,000 TCR beta sequences at a false discovery rate of 0.05 in a later analysis. Most TCR sequences were observed very rarely across donors, whereas some public TCRs were present in many individuals. A total of roughly 160 TCR beta chains were listed by the study as associated with cytomegalovirus. The authors suggested that the approach could potentially be generalized to other disease states and immunological phenotypes. A cluster of highly shared sequence variants was judged likely to represent a technical artifact of the sequencing pipeline. For the cohort, immune exposure information was limited to CMV serostatus. In both the original and validation cohorts, the classifier was reported to diagnose cytomegalovirus status with high specificity and sensitivity. A later analysis found that HLA-associated TCR beta chains were more clonally expanded and had lower generation probabilities than equally common non-associated chains. Assigning TCR associations to individual alleles was difficult when HLA alleles, especially DR and DQ, strongly co-occurred. Several of the top co-occurrence clusters appeared to be linked to parvovirus B19, influenza, CMV and Epstein-Barr virus, according to a later analysis.

The cohort consisted of 650 to 700 healthy bone marrow donors. At the time of sampling, all cohort members were nominally healthy, though unrecorded immune exposures were likely present. The donor was CMV seronegative and belonged to the group of 350 to 400 seronegative cohort members. Each donor provided a peripheral blood sample, and peripheral blood mononuclear cells were used for TCR beta sequencing. The Qiagen DNeasy Blood Extraction Kit was used to extract genomic DNA from the blood cell samples. Including the terminal cysteine and phenylalanine, the CDR3 comprises 15 residues. The CDR3 DNA has 45 bases and is translated from base 1. From the germline V gene (reference sequence), CDR1 is SSHAT and CDR2 is FNYEAQ. To prepare the library, the immunoSEQ multiplex PCR assay was applied. A mixture of 60 forward primers for TCR Vbeta segments and 13 reverse primers for TCR Jbeta segments was used in the multiplex PCR. A multiplex PCR assay on genomic DNA amplified the CDR3 region of rearranged TCR beta genes. On the Illumina HiSeq System, the amplified TCR beta libraries were sequenced as 87-base-pair reads. The source study handled its data this way. In a later analysis, tens of millions of unique TCR beta chains were counted across the 500 to 850 repertoires, and some 10 million of these chains were shared by at least two donors. Raw reads were error-corrected and collapsed into unique sequences by a nearest-neighbor algorithm in which closely related sequences were merged to remove PCR and sequencing errors. CDR3 sequences were aligned to IMGT reference sequences to assign V, D and J gene segments. For a sequence to be retained, at least a six-nucleotide match to both a V gene segment and a J gene segment was required. A rearrangement counted as productive if the CDR3 had no stop codons and remained in frame with V and J, and every other rearrangement counted as non-productive. CDR3 was defined by IMGT convention, running from the second conserved V-encoded cysteine to the conserved J-encoded phenylalanine. In an earlier analysis of 550 to 650 of the donors, sequences lacking an unambiguous match to a single V gene segment were excluded. In an earlier analysis of approximately 610 of the donors, V segments were called functional above 56.7% productive rearrangements and were called segregating when the between-donor standard deviation exceeded 5%. A statistical classification framework was developed to diagnose cytomegalovirus status using the catalog of TCR beta chain sequences. In a later analysis, V and J genes were assigned by comparing TCR nucleotide sequences against IMGT/GENE-DB human TR gene sequences. A later analysis assigned CDR3 sequences and most-parsimonious VDJ recombination scenarios with the TCRdist pipeline. In a later analysis, each TCR beta chain was defined by its CDR3 amino acid sequence together with its V-gene family, and reads lacking a unique V-gene family were excluded. A later analysis removed several hundred highly shared, low-generation-probability nucleotide sequences to deal with suspected cross-contamination and a sequencing artifact. For each public chain, a later analysis derived a clonal expansion index from normalized ranks of inferred template counts within each repertoire. Generation probabilities in a later analysis came from a VDJ recombination model fitted to out-of-frame rearrangements, and those results were checked against IGoR. A later analysis scored TCR-TCR, TCR-HLA and TCR-CMV co-occurrence with hypergeometric tests, applying a repertoire-size bias correction to TCR pairs. False discovery rates were estimated in a later analysis by permuting HLA or CMV assignments 20 times. In a later analysis, co-occurring TCRs were grouped using DBSCAN, with TCRdist sequence similarity added in when clustering inside HLA-allele-positive subsets. For co-occurrence clustering, repertoires with fewer than 30,000 or more than 120,000 public chains were excluded, along with roughly five repertoires with anomalous nucleotide sharing. The source is immuneACCESS, and TCRdb retained only in-frame sequences with V and J called. Part of the clones is not carried over; for the studies checked, unresolved V genes explain less than half of this, and the remainder is unexplained. That table gives V, J and clone size, and the DNA gave D and trimming. A total of tens of thousands of clones appear in this sample, 55% to 70% of them only once. The ten largest clonotypes hold 3% to 3.5% of the sample.

The chain was built from TRBV7-7 and TRBJ1-4; the D gene is perhaps TRBD1, on 6 matching bases. Sequences were obtained from PBMCs. The TCR was taken from a woman between 45 and 60 years old in good health and CMV-seronegative. The sequenced DNA is TGTGCTAGCAGCCCGACACAGGGTAACGCTGAAAAACTGTTTTTT. This sequence encodes CASSPTQGNAEKLFF.